Below are 9 T cell receptor beta chains sequenced from a single sample in a study of T-cell reconstitution after alpha-beta-depleted transplantation in children. Unique molecular identifiers were incorporated into the prepared TCRbeta library. TCRdb reanalysed the PCR reads using MiXCR and keeps one entry per CDR3 protein. The data hold about 980,000 distinct CDR3 sequences, with around 30% observed a single time. The sample consisted of PBMCs, mostly from graft donor cells, taken 360 days after TCRalphabeta/CD19-depleted stem cell transplant. All receptors derive from a boy under two years old who had a stem cell transplant for SCID, so the T cells may come from the graft donor.

The chain carries TRBV7-9 and TRBJ2-7, with 13 nucleotides matching TRBD2. Germline V gene data show CDR1 as SEHNR and CDR2 as FQNEAQ (reference sequence). Trimming at V came to 6 bases and at J to 6 bases, leaving 8 bases not matched to a gene. The CDR3 has 15 amino acids. The DNA of the CDR3 is TGTGCCAGCAGTCCTGTAGGGACTAGCGGGGCCGAGCAGTACTTC. The encoded protein is CASSPVGTSGAEQYF.

The table lists this clonotype with a few counts. The genes are TRBV12-3 or TRBV12-4 and TRBJ1-1; D call uncertain. There are 11 residues in the CDR3. V was cut by 6 bases and J by 7 bases, with 9 bases left in between. As DNA, the CDR3 is TGTGCCAGCAGCATCGATAGTGAAGCTTTCTTT. Translated: CASSIDSEAFF.

The chain links TRBV3-1 to TRBJ1-1, with D possibly matching TRBD1 (5 bases). V lost 4 bases to trimming and J lost 3 bases, with 18 bases between them. The CDR3 is 16 residues long. Germline V gives CDR1 LGHDT, CDR2 YNNKEL (reference sequence). The CDR3, as DNA: TGTGCCAGCAGCCCGGGCAGGGAGAAGTGGGACACTGAAGCTTTCTTT. Protein product: CASSPGREKWDTEAFF.

The chain joins TRBV24-1 to TRBJ2-2; tentative D call: TRBD2 (6 bases). Trimming removed 5 bases from V and 4 bases from J, with 16 bases in between. The germline gives CDR1 KGHDR, CDR2 SFDVKD. This CDR3 spans 16 amino acids. CDR3 sequence: CATSVSKGLTTGELFF. CDR3 bases: TGTGCCACCAGTGTCTCCAAGGGACTCACCACCGGGGAGCTGTTTTTT.

This sequence joins TRBV2 and TRBJ2-5; no definite D call. V dropped 2 bases and J dropped 5 bases, with 12 bases sitting between them. The CDR3 runs to 14 residues. Germline CDR1 and CDR2: SNHLY and FYNNEI. CDR3 sequence (DNA): TGTGCCAGCAGTGAAAATAGGTTGGTGGAGACCCAGTACTTC. Protein: CASSENRLVETQYF.

This clonotype was observed a few times. The chain carries TRBV20-1 and TRBJ1-6; D might be TRBD1 (6 bases). Germline CDR1 DFQATT, CDR2 SNEGSKA (reference sequence). The CDR3 consists of 14 residues. V was clipped by 6 bases and J by 7 bases, with 16 bases between them. CDR3 sequence (DNA): TGCAGTGCGTTCTCAACGGGACAAAATTCACCCCTCCACTTT. Its translation is CSAFSTGQNSPLHF.

This clonotype came up a few times. V and J are TRBV10-3 and TRBJ2-3; D uncertain. Germline V lookup: CDR1 ENHRY, CDR2 SYGVKD. This CDR3 is 13 amino acids long. V lost 7 bases to trimming and J lost 4 bases, with 12 bases between them. CDR3 in amino acids: CAITAILADTQYF. CDR3 sequence (DNA): TGTGCCATCACCGCAATTCTGGCAGATACGCAGTATTTT.

In this sample, this clonotype turned up a few times. The chain recombines TRBV15 with TRBJ1-3; D remains unclear. The length of the CDR3 is 16 residues. The V gene's germline CDR1 is LNHNV and CDR2 YYDKDF (reference sequence). The V and J ends lost 0 bases and 2 bases respectively, with 11 bases between them. The CDR3 sequence is CATSRDVGSAGNTIYF. CDR3 coding DNA: TGTGCCACCAGCAGAGATGTCGGGTCTGCTGGAAACACCATATATTTT.

V gene TRBV29-1 combines with J gene TRBJ1-2; D gene unclear. V shed 7 bases and J shed 8 bases, with 17 bases lying between them. CDR1 and CDR2 (germline): SQVTM, ANQGSEA. The CDR3 contains 12 residues. CDR3 sequence reads: CSGKTTRGGYTF. The CDR3 bases are TGCAGCGGCAAGACCACCCGCGGAGGCTACACCTTC. Drawing the rest from reference TRBV29-1 and TRBJ1-2, the complete variable domain is SAVISQKPSRDICQRGTSLTIQCQVDSQVTMMFWYRQQPGQSLTLIATANQGSEATYESGFVIDKFPISRPNLTFSTLTVSNMSPEDSSIYLCSGKTTRGGYTFGSGTRLTVV.